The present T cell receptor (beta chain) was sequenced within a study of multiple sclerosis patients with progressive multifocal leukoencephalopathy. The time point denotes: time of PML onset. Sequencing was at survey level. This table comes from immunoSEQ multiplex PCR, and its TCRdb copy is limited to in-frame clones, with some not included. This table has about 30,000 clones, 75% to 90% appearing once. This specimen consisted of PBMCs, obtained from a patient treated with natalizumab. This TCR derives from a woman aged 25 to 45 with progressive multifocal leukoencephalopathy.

CDR3 sequence (DNA): TGTGCCAGCAGCTTGGCGGGATTGCACCACGAGCAGTACTTC. It encodes CASSLAGLHHEQYF. The chain carries TRBV5-4 and TRBJ2-5, with a possible D match to TRBD2 (5 bases). The DNA end favors TRBJ2-7, so the J call may be wrong. This CDR3 region has 14 residues. Germline V gene data show CDR1 as SGHNT and CDR2 as YYREEE (reference sequence).